This TCR beta chain stems from a study of CD8 T cells in ankylosing spondylitis. Overall study findings and caveats: The disease-linked clones had a CD8+ phenotype and low blood frequencies.

Germline V gene data show CDR1 as SGHTA and CDR2 as FQGNSA. This CDR3 is 14 amino acids long. The junction had 7 bases not matched to a gene; V was cut back by 10 bases and J by 0 bases. Each CDR3 protein is one row after TCRdb ran MiXCR on the 5' RACE reads. The sample has 250,000 to 400,000 distinct CDR3 sequences, roughly 10% seen once. This clonotype was seen a few times. Its antigen is not identified. This TCR was recovered from a female donor with ankylosing spondylitis or in good health (not recorded which). Specimen: blood, either unsorted or a sorted T cell fraction (not recorded which). The chain carries TRBV7-2 and TRBJ2-3; the match to TRBD1 covers 7 bases. CDR3 nucleotide sequence: TGTGCCACCCGGCGGACAGGTAGCACAGATACGCAGTATTTT. Residues: CATRRTGSTDTQYF.